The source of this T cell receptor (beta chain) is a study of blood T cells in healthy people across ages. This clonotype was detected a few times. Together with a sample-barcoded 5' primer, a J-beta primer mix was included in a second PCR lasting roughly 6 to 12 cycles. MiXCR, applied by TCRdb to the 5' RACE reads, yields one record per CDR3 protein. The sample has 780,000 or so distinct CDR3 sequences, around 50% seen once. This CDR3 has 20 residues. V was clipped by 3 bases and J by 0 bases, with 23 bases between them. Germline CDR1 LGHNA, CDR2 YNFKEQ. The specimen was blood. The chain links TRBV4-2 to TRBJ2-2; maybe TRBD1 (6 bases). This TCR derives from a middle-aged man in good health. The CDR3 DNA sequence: TGTGCCAGCAGCCAGGACGAGACTGGTTTTGGGGGCCCGAACACCGGGGAGCTGTTTTTT. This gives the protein CASSQDETGFGGPNTGELFF.